This T cell receptor beta chain was documented in a study of blood T cell repertoires in COVID-19. Study-wide context: T cells, B-cell-depleted T cells, or PBMCs provided the cDNA or gDNA that served as material.

Those who participated ranged in age from about 18 to 95 years and resided in some 24 US areas. Self-reported history from a screening survey and questionnaire set each donor's cohort. CDR1 and CDR2 from the germline V gene are MGHRA and YSYEKL. The junction had 5 bases not matched to a gene; V was cut back by 1 base and J by 8 bases. This CDR3 contains 14 residues. Original analysis: Reference gene primers were amplified, and this amplification served to estimate nucleated cell counts. Sequenced by immunoSEQ multiplex PCR; TCRdb stores in-frame clones only, minus some. Clonal size and the V and J genes are those of that table, whereas D and trimming came from the DNA. This table has approximately 150,000 clones, approximately 81% appearing once.

The sequenced sample consisted of PBMCs or T cells enriched from blood (not recorded which). This clonotype originated in a woman between 50 and 59 years old who had recovered from COVID-19. The gene calls are TRBV4-1 and TRBJ1-1; 9 bases agree with TRBD1. The CDR3 spells CASSQVDRGVEAFF. The CDR3 nucleotides are TGCGCCAGCAGCCAAGTGGACAGGGGAGTCGAAGCTTTCTTT.